This T cell receptor (beta chain) was profiled in a study of human T cells and chemical hapten exposure. Turning to the study itself: There were weekly diphenylcyclopropenone doses to the scalp for patients throughout the approximately 24-week study.

This clonotype is medium-sized within its sample. TCRdb reanalysed the RACE reads using MiXCR and keeps one entry per CDR3 protein. This table holds about 49,000 distinct CDR3 sequences, 9.3% found once. Trimming pared 0 bases from V and 7 bases from J, leaving 17 bases between. CDR3 length: 15 amino acids. Germline-derived CDR1 and CDR2 are SGHKS and YYEKEE (reference sequence). Time point indicated: patch test 1, 2 weeks after DPC sensitization. Regarding treatment: therapeutic diphenylcyclopropenone sensitization with weekly scalp DPC. Blood draws preceded each patch test application. The sample here was whole blood, taken in connection with sensitization to the hapten diphenylcyclopropenone (DPC). The TCR originated in a woman aged 45-65 years with alopecia areata. Some clones in this sample may be carry-over from other donors' samples. The chain has TRBV5-5 and TRBJ2-7; D call uncertain. The CDR3 loop is CASSLAATAVSEQYF. In DNA, the CDR3 is TGTGCCAGCAGCTTGGCCGCGACGGCGGTCTCGGAGCAGTACTTC.